This T cell receptor beta chain stems from a study of T-cell reconstitution after alpha-beta-depleted transplantation in children. Study-level findings and limits: Expanded clones from the graft, numbering several hundred, reportedly supplied alpha-beta T cells about two months after transplant. Newly made T cells mostly supplied T-cell counts and diversity one year after transplant.

This sample's TCRbeta library carried unique molecular identifier barcodes. A single record per CDR3 protein comes from TCRdb applying MiXCR to the PCR reads. Of around 270,000 distinct CDR3 sequences listed, over 9.5% are singletons. This CDR3 comprises 15 residues. Deletions cut 3 bases from V and 4 bases from J, with 16 bases between. Germline V gene lookup returns CDR1 SEHNR and CDR2 FQNEAQ (reference sequence). This clonotype was observed many times. Its specificity is not known. This chain uses TRBV7-9 with TRBJ2-7; D not certain. The specimen was PBMCs, collected before TCRalphabeta/CD19-depleted stem cell transplant. This clonotype was obtained from a boy younger than two with acute myeloid leukemia, due to receive a stem cell transplant. In DNA, the CDR3 is TGTGCCAGCAGCTTGGTTGGCTTTGGTCAATACGAGCAGTACTTC. Translated: CASSLVGFGQYEQYF.